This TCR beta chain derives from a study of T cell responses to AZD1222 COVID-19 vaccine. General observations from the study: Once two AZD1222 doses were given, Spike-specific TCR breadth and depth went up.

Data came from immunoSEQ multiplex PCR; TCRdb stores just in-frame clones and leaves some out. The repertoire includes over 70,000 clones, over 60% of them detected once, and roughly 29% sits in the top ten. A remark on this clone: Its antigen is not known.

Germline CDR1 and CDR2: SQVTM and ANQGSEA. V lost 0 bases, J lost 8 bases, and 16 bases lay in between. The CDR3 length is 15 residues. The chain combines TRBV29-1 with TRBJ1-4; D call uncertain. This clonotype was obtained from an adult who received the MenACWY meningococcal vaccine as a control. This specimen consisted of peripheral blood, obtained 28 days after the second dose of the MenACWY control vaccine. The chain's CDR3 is CSVEDPERPGEKLFF. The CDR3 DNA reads TGCAGCGTTGAAGATCCAGAGCGGCCCGGGGAAAAACTGTTTTTT.